Sequencing of this T cell receptor (beta chain) was carried out in a study of immune characteristics of hereditary and idiopathic chronic pancreatitis. Looking at the study overall: The study examined local immune cells and TCRbeta repertoires in the pancreas in hereditary and idiopathic chronic pancreatitis, using control pancreases from organ donors for comparison. TCRbeta sequencing was performed on four or five control pancreases, fewer than 10 hereditary chronic pancreatitis pancreases and roughly 6 idiopathic chronic pancreatitis pancreases. The gDNA-based approach was selected because minimal in vitro experimental manipulation of pancreas-infiltrating T cells was involved.

As regards this clone: What this receptor recognizes is not known. Per-nucleotide qualities are absent, and no much larger clonotype sits a single base away.

The CDR3 goes from the cysteine to the phenylalanine over 16 residues. This entry keeps only the CDR3 DNA: 48 bases, framed from base 1. From a lookup of the germline V gene (reference sequence), CDR1 and CDR2 are PRHDT and FYEKMQ. V is cut by 4 bases and J by 0 bases, and the space between the germline ends is 15 bases. Chronic pancreatitis pancreas tissue came from patients undergoing total pancreatectomy with islet autotransplantation (TPIAT). None of the chronic pancreatitis patients included in the study had a known history of diabetes. For TCRbeta sequencing, genomic DNA was pulled straight from bulk pancreas tissue, skipping any T cell sorting. No particular cause of disease was identified in the patients with idiopathic chronic pancreatitis. Pancreas tissues were collected consecutively from patients and organ donors at two US centers. Overall study results and their limits: Differences in Vbeta-Jbeta gene family usage, including TRBV10, TRBV19, TRBV23 and TRBV5, were found between hereditary and idiopathic chronic pancreatitis. Because patient tissue could be obtained only at the time of TPIAT, differences in disease duration may have affected the immune findings. The study did not include chronic pancreatitis caused by alcohol use. Compared with controls, TCRbeta repertoire diversity was significantly higher and clonality was lower in both chronic pancreatitis groups. Among approximately 14 chronic pancreatitis patients, the number of productive TCR rearrangements showed a positive correlation with disease severity scores.

The protocol used for the library was the immunoSEQ multiplex PCR assay. From pancreatic genomic DNA, the TCRbeta CDR3 region and adjacent sequences were amplified and sequenced. The paper's data handling went like this. Productive clonality and productive rearrangement counts were measured along with repertoire diversity, which was expressed as a mean normalized Shannon-Wiener index. Control and chronic pancreatitis repertoire metrics were compared by means of the nonparametric Mann-Whitney U test. Shared clonotypes were defined as CDR3beta sequences with identical amino acid composition and length across subjects. Not all clones reach the TCRdb copy of this immuneACCESS table, which keeps in-frame sequences only. Checked studies attribute under half of the gap to unresolved V genes and leave the rest unexplained. The DNA gave D and trimming, while V, J and clone size come from that table. Counted in this sample were about 9,100 clones; about 85% of them appeared once. More than 13% of the sample is in the top ten clones.

The chain is assembled from TRBV13 and TRBJ1-1, and possibly TRBD1, on 6 matching bases. This sequence originates from a human donor with chronic pancreatitis. Material for sequencing was pancreas tissue with idiopathic chronic pancreatitis. Explained via the paper, the cell subset or site label denotes: chronic pancreatitis without an identified cause. The nucleotide sequence is given as TGTGCCAGCAGCTCGAGCCCGGACAGCATGAACACTGAAGCTTTCTTT. This is translated as CASSSSPDSMNTEAFF.